These 21 T cell receptor beta chains were sequenced from one sample in a study of T-cell memory formation after mild COVID-19. TCRdb processed the 5' RACE reads anew with MiXCR; each CDR3 protein has one entry. The sample consists of roughly 610,000 distinct CDR3 sequences, around 16% of them appearing once. Sequencing was performed on PBMCs or a T cell subset sorted from them (not recorded which). These receptors all stem from an adult woman who had mild COVID-19 (a few samples of this study predate the infection). Cell type and time point are not known.

The rearrangement links TRBV5-6 to TRBJ1-1, with D hard to call. Between the trimmed V and J ends, which lost 0 bases and 0 bases, there was a span of 12 bases. CDR1 is SGHDT and CDR2 is YYEEEE in the germline V gene. This CDR3 contains 16 residues. The CDR3 bases are TGTGCCAGCAGCTTGGCCGGTCAGGCCATGAACACTGAAGCTTTCTTT. Protein product: CASSLAGQAMNTEAFF.

This clonotype was counted a few times. V and J are TRBV7-2 and TRBJ2-2, with D perhaps being TRBD1 or TRBD2 (6 bases each). The CDR3 is made up of 15 amino acids. V lost 5 bases and J 2 bases, leaving 12 bases between the germline ends. Germline V gives CDR1 SGHTA, CDR2 FQGNSA. CDR3 nucleotides: TGTGCCAGCAGCCCGTTGGGGGGCAACACCGGGGAGCTGTTTTTT. Translation: CASSPLGGNTGELFF. The entire variable domain, with the rest obtained from reference TRBV7-2 and TRBJ2-2, is as follows: GAGVSQSPSNKVTEKGKDVELRCDPISGHTALYWYRQSLGQGLEFLIYFQGNSAPDKSGLPSDRFSAERTGGSVSTLTIQRTQQEDSAVYLCASSPLGGNTGELFFGEGSRLTVL.

At least ten counts were recorded for this clonotype. The chain is built from TRBV5-1 and TRBJ1-1; TRBD1 is a possible D gene (5 bases). Germline V gives CDR1 SGHRS, CDR2 YFSETQ. The CDR3 is made up of 14 amino acids. Trimming took off 4 bases at V and 4 bases at J, with 14 bases between the two ends. In DNA form, the CDR3 reads TGCGCCAGCAGCATTGGGACGGAGGGCACTGAAGCTTTCTTT. Its translation: CASSIGTEGTEAFF.

The rearrangement links TRBV2 to TRBJ1-1; D uncertain. Trimming took off 2 bases at V and 1 base at J, with 2 bases between the two ends. CDR1 and CDR2 from the germline V gene are SNHLY and FYNNEI. The CDR3 length is 12 residues. The CDR3, as DNA: TGTGCCAGCAGTGAATGGAACACTGAAGCTTTCTTT. Protein sequence: CASSEWNTEAFF.

This chain connects TRBV18 to TRBJ2-7, with a possible D match to TRBD2 (6 bases). Germline assignment: CDR1 KGHSH and CDR2 LQKENI. Between the trimmed V and J ends, which lost 6 bases and 4 bases, there was a span of 13 bases. The CDR3 has 13 amino acids. The chain's CDR3 is CASSLTGVYEQYF. CDR3 coding DNA: TGTGCCAGCTCCCTTACGGGGGTTTACGAGCAGTACTTC.

V and J are TRBV30 and TRBJ2-7, with 9 bases aligning to TRBD1. The CDR3 is made up of 15 amino acids. The V gene's germline CDR1 is GTSNPN and CDR2 SVGIG (reference sequence). J lost 5 bases, V lost 1 base, and 9 bases had no gene match. The CDR3 loop is CAWSGSGTGNHEQYF. CDR3 sequence (DNA): TGTGCCTGGAGTGGCTCAGGGACAGGGAACCACGAGCAGTACTTC. Supplemented by reference TRBV30 and TRBJ2-7, the full variable domain reads SQTIHQWPATLVQPVGSPLSLECTVEGTSNPNLYWYRQAAGRGLQLLFYSVGIGQISSEVPQNLSASRPQDRQFILSSKKLLLSDSGFYLCAWSGSGTGNHEQYFGPGTRLTVT.

The CDR3 DNA reads as TGTGCCAGCAGTTACGGCAGGTTTAGCTCCTACGAGCAGTACTTC. This gives the protein CASSYGRFSSYEQYF. This sequence joins TRBV6-5 and TRBJ2-7; D not resolved. Germline CDR1 MNHEY, CDR2 SVGAGI. The CDR3 extends over 15 amino acids. The ends were cut back, 2 bases at V and 0 bases at J, with 11 bases in the middle.

The V call is TRBV27, the J call TRBJ2-7, with D possibly matching TRBD2 (7 bases). The V gene lost 5 bases and the J gene lost 3 bases, with 17 bases spanning the gap. The CDR3 consists of 15 residues. Germline CDR1 MNHEY, CDR2 SMNVEV (reference sequence). CDR3 residues: CASSQKGGLGYEQYF. CDR3 coding DNA: TGTGCCAGCAGTCAAAAGGGGGGGCTTGGCTACGAGCAGTACTTC.

This rearrangement joins TRBV4-2 to TRBJ2-7; 9 bases fit TRBD2. Unmatched junction bases numbered 14, after V lost 4 bases and J lost 7 bases. Per the germline V gene, CDR1 is LGHNA and CDR2 is YNFKEQ. This CDR3 region has 16 residues. The CDR3 here is CASSRLTSGGTGEQYF. CDR3 coding DNA: TGTGCCAGCAGCCGACTGACTAGCGGTGGGACGGGGGAGCAGTACTTC.

This clonotype occurred a few times. The V gene is TRBV6-6, the J gene TRBJ1-1; the D is unclear. V lost 5 bases and J 0 bases, leaving 7 bases between the germline ends. Germline V gene data show CDR1 as MNHNY and CDR2 as SVGAGI (reference sequence). CDR3 length: 13 amino acids. The CDR3, as DNA: TGTGCCAGCAGTAAGCCTTTGAACACTGAAGCTTTCTTT. This encodes CASSKPLNTEAFF.

The V and J genes are TRBV6-2 or TRBV6-3 and TRBJ2-7; 7 nucleotides agree with TRBD1. CDR1 is MNHEY and CDR2 is SVGEGT in the germline V gene. The CDR3 loop spans 13 amino acids. V was pared by 6 bases and J by 2 bases, with 4 bases of the junction left unmatched. This CDR3 is CASRLTGTYEQYF. CDR3 coding DNA: TGTGCCAGCAGGCTGACAGGGACCTACGAGCAGTACTTC.

The rearrangement joins TRBV6-6 to TRBJ1-1; 8 nucleotides agree with TRBD1. Germline CDR1 is MNHNY and CDR2 is SVGAGI (reference sequence). V gave up 6 bases and J gave up 11 bases; unmatched junction bases: 14. The CDR3 runs to 14 residues. CDR3 DNA: TGTGCCAGCAGCCTTGACAGGGGAGCGACGGTGGCTTTCTTT. Translating gives CASSLDRGATVAFF.

The chain employs TRBV12-3 or TRBV12-4 and TRBJ2-1; 13 bases match TRBD2. There are 16 residues in the CDR3. Trimming at V came to 5 bases and at J to 6 bases, leaving 7 bases not matched to a gene. CDR3 loop: CASSIRLAGGPNEQFF. The CDR3 bases are TGTGCCAGCAGTATCCGACTAGCGGGGGGTCCCAATGAGCAGTTCTTC.

The rearrangement joins TRBV27 to TRBJ1-2, with TRBD1 matching over 8 bases. The CDR3 consists of 17 residues. The junction had 12 bases not matched to a gene; V was cut back by 4 bases and J by 2 bases. CDR1 and CDR2 (germline): MNHEY, SMNVEV (reference sequence). DNA for the CDR3: TGTGCCAGCAGTTCCAGGGGGCTGAAGTCATCCAACTATGGCTACACCTTC. It specifies CASSSRGLKSSNYGYTF.

This clonotype was recorded a few times. The chain recombines TRBV18 with TRBJ2-3, with D possibly being TRBD1 (6 bases). The V gene lost 3 bases and the J gene lost 4 bases, with 11 bases spanning the gap. The CDR3 has 14 amino acids. The V gene's germline CDR1 is KGHSH and CDR2 LQKENI. Here the CDR3 DNA reads TGTGCCAGCTCACCGATGGGGGCGTCAGATACGCAGTATTTT. As protein: CASSPMGASDTQYF.

V and J are TRBV7-9 and TRBJ2-1, with 10 nucleotides matching TRBD1. Losses at the gene ends were 2 bases for V and 8 bases for J; bases not matched to a gene: 3. The CDR3 totals 14 residues. Germline V lookup: CDR1 SEHNR, CDR2 FQNEAQ (reference sequence). The CDR3 region has the DNA TGTGCCAGCAGCTTAATGGACAGGGGGGATGAGCAGTTCTTC. This sequence encodes CASSLMDRGDEQFF.

This rearrangement joins TRBV30 to TRBJ1-5; no firm D call. The CDR3 length is 12 residues. V lost 3 bases to trimming and J lost 6 bases, with 9 bases between them. Germline-derived CDR1 and CDR2 are GTSNPN and SVGIG (reference sequence). The CDR3 bases are TGTGCCTGGAGCGGATCGGGTCAGCCCCAGCATTTT. It translates to CAWSGSGQPQHF.

This clonotype has more than one count but fewer than ten. J is TRBJ2-5 and V is TRBV6-6; 9 bases line up with TRBD2. The CDR3 is made up of 17 amino acids. Germline-derived CDR1 and CDR2 are MNHNY and SVGAGI (reference sequence). J gave up 1 base and V 4 bases, and 10 bases lay outside the gene matches. In DNA, the CDR3 is TGTGCCAGCAGTTGGAGACTAGCGGAGGACCTCCAAGAGACCCAGTACTTC. Translated, it gives CASSWRLAEDLQETQYF.

The chain is built from TRBV2 and TRBJ2-7; 12 positions agree with TRBD2. V was pared by 5 bases and J by 7 bases, with 9 bases of the junction left unmatched. The germline CDR1 and CDR2 sequences are SNHLY and FYNNEI. The CDR3 contains 15 residues. The CDR3 DNA sequence: TGTGCCAGCAGTAAACCGGGACTAGCGGGTTTGGAGCAGTACTTC. Translated, it gives CASSKPGLAGLEQYF.

This clonotype turned up a few times. This chain uses TRBV11-1 with TRBJ2-4; 8 bases fit TRBD2. The V gene end was trimmed by 1 base and the J gene end by 6 bases; junction bases not matched to a gene: 2. CDR3 size: 14 residues. In germline, CDR1 is SGHAT, CDR2 FQDESV (reference sequence). CDR3 nucleotide sequence: TGTGCCAGCAGCTTAGAACTAGCGGCAAACATTCAGTACTTC. As protein: CASSLELAANIQYF.

This chain uses TRBV5-4 with TRBJ2-7; no clear D. The CDR3 totals 13 residues. Germline values: CDR1 SGHNT, CDR2 YYREEE (reference sequence). V lost 4 bases to trimming and J lost 4 bases, with 12 bases between them. The CDR3 sequence is CASSPMVGYEQYF. The CDR3 nucleotides are TGTGCCAGCAGCCCAATGGTGGGTTACGAGCAGTACTTC. The entire variable domain, with the rest obtained from reference TRBV5-4 and TRBJ2-7, is as follows: ETGVTQSPTHLIKTRGQQVTLRCSSQSGHNTVSWYQQALGQGPQFIFQYYREEENGRGNFPPRFSGLQFPNYSSELNVNALELDDSALYLCASSPMVGYEQYFGPGTRLTVT.